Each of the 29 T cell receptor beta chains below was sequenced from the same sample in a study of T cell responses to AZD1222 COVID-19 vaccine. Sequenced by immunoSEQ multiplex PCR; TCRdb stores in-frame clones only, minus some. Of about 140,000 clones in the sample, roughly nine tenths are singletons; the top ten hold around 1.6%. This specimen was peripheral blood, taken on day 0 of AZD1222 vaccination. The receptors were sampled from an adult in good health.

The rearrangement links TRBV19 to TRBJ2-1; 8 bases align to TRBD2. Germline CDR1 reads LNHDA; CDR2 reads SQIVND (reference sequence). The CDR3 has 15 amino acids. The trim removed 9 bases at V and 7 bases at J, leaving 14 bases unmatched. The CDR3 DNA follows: TGTGCCAGCAAACCCTCGGGGGGGTCAGGGAATGAGCAGTTCTTC. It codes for CASKPSGGSGNEQFF.

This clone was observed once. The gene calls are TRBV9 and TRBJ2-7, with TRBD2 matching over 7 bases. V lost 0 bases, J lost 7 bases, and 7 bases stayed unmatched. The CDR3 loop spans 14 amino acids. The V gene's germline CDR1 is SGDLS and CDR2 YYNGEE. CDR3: CASSVGLAEVEQYF. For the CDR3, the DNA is TGTGCCAGCAGCGTAGGCCTAGCGGAGGTTGAGCAGTACTTC.

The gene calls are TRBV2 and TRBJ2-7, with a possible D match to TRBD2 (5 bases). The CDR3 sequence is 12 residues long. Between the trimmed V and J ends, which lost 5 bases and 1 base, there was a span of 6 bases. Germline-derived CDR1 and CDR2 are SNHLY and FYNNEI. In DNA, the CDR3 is TGTGCCAGCAGTCCGGGGTCCTACGAGCAGTACTTC. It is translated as CASSPGSYEQYF.

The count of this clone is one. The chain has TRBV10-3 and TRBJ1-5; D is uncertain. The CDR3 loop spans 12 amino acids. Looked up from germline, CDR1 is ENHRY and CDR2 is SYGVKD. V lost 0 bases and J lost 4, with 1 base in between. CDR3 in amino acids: CAISESNQPQHF. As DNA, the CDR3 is TGTGCCATCAGTGAGTCGAATCAGCCCCAGCATTTT.

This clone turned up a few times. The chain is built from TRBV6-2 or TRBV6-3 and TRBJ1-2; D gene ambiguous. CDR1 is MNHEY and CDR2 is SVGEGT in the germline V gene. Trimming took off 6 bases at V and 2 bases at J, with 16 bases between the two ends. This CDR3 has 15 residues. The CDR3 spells CASSSRSRRNYGYTF. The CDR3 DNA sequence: TGTGCCAGCAGCTCCCGGAGCAGGAGAAACTATGGCTACACCTTC.

The CDR3 region is CASSQGTSGIDTQYF. The CDR3 DNA reads TGCGCCAGCAGCCAAGGGACTAGCGGGATAGATACGCAGTATTTT. The chain employs TRBV4-3 and TRBJ2-3; TRBD2 aligns across 12 bases. This CDR3 has 15 amino acids. V lost 1 base to trimming and J lost 5 bases; unmatched junction nucleotides: 1. CDR1 and CDR2 from the germline V gene are LGHNA and YSLEER.

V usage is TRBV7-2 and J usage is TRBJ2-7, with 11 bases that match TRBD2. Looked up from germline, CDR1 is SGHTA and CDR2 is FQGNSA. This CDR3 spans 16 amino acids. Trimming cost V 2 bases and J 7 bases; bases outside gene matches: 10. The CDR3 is CASSLLTGTSGREQYF. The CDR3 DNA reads TGTGCCAGCAGCTTACTAACAGGGACTAGCGGACGGGAGCAGTACTTC.

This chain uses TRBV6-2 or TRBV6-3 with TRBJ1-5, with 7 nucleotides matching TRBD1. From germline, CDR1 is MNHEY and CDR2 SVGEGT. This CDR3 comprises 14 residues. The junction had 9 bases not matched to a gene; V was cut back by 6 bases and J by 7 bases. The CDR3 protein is CASSDTGRGQPQHF. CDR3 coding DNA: TGTGCCAGCAGCGACACGGGCAGGGGGCAGCCCCAGCATTTT.

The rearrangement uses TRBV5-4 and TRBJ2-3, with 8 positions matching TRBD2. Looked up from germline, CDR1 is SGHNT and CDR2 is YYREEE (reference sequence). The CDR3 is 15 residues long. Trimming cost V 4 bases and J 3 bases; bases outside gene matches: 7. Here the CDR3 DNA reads TGTGCCAGCAGCCCGGAAGGACTAGCAACAGATACGCAGTATTTT. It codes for CASSPEGLATDTQYF.

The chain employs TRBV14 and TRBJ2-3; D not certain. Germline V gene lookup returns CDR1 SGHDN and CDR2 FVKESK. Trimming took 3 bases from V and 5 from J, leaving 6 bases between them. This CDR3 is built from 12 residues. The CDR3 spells CASSHTRDTQYF. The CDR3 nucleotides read TGTGCCAGCAGCCATACGCGAGATACGCAGTATTTT.

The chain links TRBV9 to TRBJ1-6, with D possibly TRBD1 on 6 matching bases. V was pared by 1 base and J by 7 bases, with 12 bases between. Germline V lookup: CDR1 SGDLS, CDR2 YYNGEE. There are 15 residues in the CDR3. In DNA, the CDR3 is TGTGCCAGCAGCGTATCTTCCACAGGGAATTCACCCCTCCACTTT. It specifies CASSVSSTGNSPLHF.

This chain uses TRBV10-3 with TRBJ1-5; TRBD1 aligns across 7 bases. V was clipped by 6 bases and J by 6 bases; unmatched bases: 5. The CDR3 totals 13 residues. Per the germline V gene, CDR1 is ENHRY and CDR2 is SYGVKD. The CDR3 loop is CAISRDRTQPQHF. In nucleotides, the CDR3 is TGTGCCATCAGCCGGGACAGAACTCAGCCCCAGCATTTT.

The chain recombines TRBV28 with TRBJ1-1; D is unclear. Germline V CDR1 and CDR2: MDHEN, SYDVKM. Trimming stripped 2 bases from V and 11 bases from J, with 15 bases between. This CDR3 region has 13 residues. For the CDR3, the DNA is TGTGCCAGCAGTTTAGAGCGGACGTCCGTCGCTTTCTTT. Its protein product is CASSLERTSVAFF.

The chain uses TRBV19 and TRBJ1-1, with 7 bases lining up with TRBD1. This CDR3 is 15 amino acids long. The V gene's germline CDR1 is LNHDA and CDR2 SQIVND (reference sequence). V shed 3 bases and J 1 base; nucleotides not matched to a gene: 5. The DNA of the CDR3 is TGTGCCAGTAGTATTGTGTCAGGGGGGAACACTGAAGCTTTCTTT. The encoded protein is CASSIVSGGNTEAFF.

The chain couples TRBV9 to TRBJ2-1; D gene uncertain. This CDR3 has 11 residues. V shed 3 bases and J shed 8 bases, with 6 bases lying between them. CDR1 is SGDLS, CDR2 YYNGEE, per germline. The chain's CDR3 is CASSATDEQFF. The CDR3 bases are TGTGCCAGCAGCGCGACCGATGAGCAGTTCTTC.

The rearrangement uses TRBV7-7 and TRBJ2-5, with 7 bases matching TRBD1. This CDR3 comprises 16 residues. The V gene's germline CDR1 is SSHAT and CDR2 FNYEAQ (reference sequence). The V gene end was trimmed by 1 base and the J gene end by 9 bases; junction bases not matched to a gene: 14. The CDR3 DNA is TGTGCCAGCAGCTTAGAGGACAGGCTCCAGGGTGTGGCCCAGTACTTC. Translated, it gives CASSLEDRLQGVAQYF.

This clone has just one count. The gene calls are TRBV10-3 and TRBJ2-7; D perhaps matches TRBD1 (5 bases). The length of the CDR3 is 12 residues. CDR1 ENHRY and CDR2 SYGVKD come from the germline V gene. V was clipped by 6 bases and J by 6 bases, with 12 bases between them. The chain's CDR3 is CAISAGSGEQYF. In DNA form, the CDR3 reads TGTGCCATCAGCGCAGGGTCGGGCGAGCAGTACTTC.

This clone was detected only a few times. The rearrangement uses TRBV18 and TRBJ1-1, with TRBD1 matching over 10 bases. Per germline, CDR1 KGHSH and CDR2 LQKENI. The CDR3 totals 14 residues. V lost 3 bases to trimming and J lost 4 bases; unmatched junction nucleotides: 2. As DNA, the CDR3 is TGTGCCAGCTCACCGGGACAGGGGAGCACTGAAGCTTTCTTT. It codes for CASSPGQGSTEAFF.

The CDR3 sequence is CASATTGLPSGANVLTF. The DNA for the CDR3 is TGTGCCAGCGCTACCACTGGACTGCCCTCTGGGGCCAACGTCCTGACTTTC. The V and J genes are TRBV2 and TRBJ2-6, with D perhaps TRBD2 (5 bases). Per germline, CDR1 SNHLY and CDR2 FYNNEI. Trimming shortened V by 8 bases and J by 0 bases, and 17 bases separated the two germline ends. This CDR3 has 17 amino acids.

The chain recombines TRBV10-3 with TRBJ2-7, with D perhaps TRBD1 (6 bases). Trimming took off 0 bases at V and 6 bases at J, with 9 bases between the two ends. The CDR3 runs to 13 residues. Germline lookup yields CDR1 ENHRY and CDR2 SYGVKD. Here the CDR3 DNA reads TGTGCCATCAGTGAGTCGGGACAAACCGAGCAGTACTTC. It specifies CAISESGQTEQYF.

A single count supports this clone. Here the CDR3 reads CASSLSWGIGTDTQYF. The CDR3 DNA reads TGTGCCAGCAGTTTATCTTGGGGGATCGGAACAGATACGCAGTATTTT. V is TRBV27 and J is TRBJ2-3; D may match TRBD1 or TRBD2 (5 bases each). The V end lost 0 bases, the J end lost 3 bases, and 13 bases lay between the germline ends. The CDR3 is 16 amino acids. Germline V CDR1 and CDR2: MNHEY, SMNVEV (reference sequence).

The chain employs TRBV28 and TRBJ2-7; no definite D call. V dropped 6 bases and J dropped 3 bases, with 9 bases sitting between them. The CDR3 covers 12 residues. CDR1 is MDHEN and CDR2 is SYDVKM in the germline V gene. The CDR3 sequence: CASSNDNYEQYF. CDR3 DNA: TGTGCCAGCAGCAACGACAACTACGAGCAGTACTTC.

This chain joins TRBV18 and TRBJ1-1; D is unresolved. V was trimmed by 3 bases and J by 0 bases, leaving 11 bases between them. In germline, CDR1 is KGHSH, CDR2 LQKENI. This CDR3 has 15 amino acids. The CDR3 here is CASSPAGLMNTEAFF. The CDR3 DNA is TGTGCCAGCTCACCTGCTGGGCTGATGAACACTGAAGCTTTCTTT.

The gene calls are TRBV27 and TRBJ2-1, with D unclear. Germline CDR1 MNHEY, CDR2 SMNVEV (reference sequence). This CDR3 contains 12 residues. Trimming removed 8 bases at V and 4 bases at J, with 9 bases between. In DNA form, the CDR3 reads TGTGCCAGCGGCAGGCCATACAATGAGCAGTTCTTC. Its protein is CASGRPYNEQFF.

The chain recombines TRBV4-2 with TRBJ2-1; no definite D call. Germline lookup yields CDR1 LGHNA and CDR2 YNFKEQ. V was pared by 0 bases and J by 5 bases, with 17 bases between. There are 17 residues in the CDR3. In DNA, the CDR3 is TGTGCCAGCAGCCAAGACTTAAATCTTAGAGATGACAATGAGCAGTTCTTC. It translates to CASSQDLNLRDDNEQFF.

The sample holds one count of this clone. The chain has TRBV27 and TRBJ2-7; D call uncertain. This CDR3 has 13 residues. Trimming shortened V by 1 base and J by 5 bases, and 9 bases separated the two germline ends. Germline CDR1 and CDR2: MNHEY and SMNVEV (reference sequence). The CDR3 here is CASSLWMGNEQYF. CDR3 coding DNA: TGTGCCAGCAGTTTATGGATGGGGAACGAGCAGTACTTC.

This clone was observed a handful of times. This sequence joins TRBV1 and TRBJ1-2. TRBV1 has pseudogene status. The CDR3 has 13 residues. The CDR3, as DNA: TGCACCAGCAGCCAATTGGGGAACTATGGCTACACCTTC. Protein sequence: CTSSQLGNYGYTF.

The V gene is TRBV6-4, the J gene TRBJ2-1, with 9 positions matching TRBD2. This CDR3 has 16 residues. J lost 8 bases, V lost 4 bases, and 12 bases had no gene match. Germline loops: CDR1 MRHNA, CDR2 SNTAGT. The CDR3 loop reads CASSVVAGVGGDEQFF. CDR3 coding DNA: TGTGCCAGCAGTGTAGTAGCGGGAGTTGGGGGGGATGAGCAGTTCTTC.

The CDR3 sequence: CASSARRGHTEAFF. In DNA form, the CDR3 reads TGTGCCAGCAGCGCGAGGAGGGGCCACACTGAAGCTTTCTTT. This rearrangement joins TRBV5-5 to TRBJ1-1, with a tentative D call TRBD1 (5 bases). CDR3 length: 14 amino acids. Trimming shortened V by 4 bases and J by 3 bases, and 13 bases separated the two germline ends. CDR1 SGHKS and CDR2 YYEKEE come from the germline V gene (reference sequence).